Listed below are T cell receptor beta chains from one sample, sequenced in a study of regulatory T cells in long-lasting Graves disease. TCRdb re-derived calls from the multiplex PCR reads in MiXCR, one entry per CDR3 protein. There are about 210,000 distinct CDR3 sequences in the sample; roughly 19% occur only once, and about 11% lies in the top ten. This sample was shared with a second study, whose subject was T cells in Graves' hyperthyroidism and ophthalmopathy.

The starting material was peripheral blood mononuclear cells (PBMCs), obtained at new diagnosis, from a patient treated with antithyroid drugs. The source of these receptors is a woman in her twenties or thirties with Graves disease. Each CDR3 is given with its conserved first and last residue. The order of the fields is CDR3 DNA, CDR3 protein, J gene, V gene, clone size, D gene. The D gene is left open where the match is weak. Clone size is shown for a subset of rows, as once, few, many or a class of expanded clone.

CDR3 DNA: TGTGCCAGCAGTTCCCAGGGGAGCAGCACAGATACGCAGTATTTT
CDR3 protein: CASSSQGSSTDTQYF
J gene: TRBJ2-3
V gene: TRBV28
clone size: many
D gene: .

CDR3 DNA: TGTACCAGCAGTGAACATGACGGCGACACTGAAGCTTTCTTT
CDR3 protein: CTSSEHDGDTEAFF
J gene: TRBJ1-1
V gene: TRBV6-1
clone size: .
D gene: .

CDR3 DNA: TGTGCCAGCAGCCAGGGGCACTTATCCTACGAGCAGTACTTC
CDR3 protein: CASSQGHLSYEQYF
J gene: TRBJ2-7
V gene: TRBV2
clone size: many
D gene: .

CDR3 DNA: TGTGCCAGCTCACCTTATCTAGCGGGAGCCACAGATACGCAGTATTTT
CDR3 protein: CASSPYLAGATDTQYF
J gene: TRBJ2-3
V gene: TRBV18
clone size: .
D gene: TRBD2

CDR3 DNA: TGTGCCTGGAGACGACAGGAGAATTATAGCAATCAGCCCCAGCATTTT
CDR3 protein: CAWRRQENYSNQPQHF
J gene: TRBJ1-5
V gene: TRBV30
clone size: many
D gene: .

CDR3 DNA: TGTGGCAGCAGTGATATAGGATTGGGGAGTCTGAGCTTCGATGAGCAGTTCTTC
CDR3 protein: CGSSDIGLGSLSFDEQFF
J gene: TRBJ2-1
V gene: TRBV2
clone size: few
D gene: .

CDR3 DNA: TGTGCCTGGATCCGGGACGAAGGGACCCAGTACTTC
CDR3 protein: CAWIRDEGTQYF
J gene: TRBJ2-5
V gene: TRBV30
clone size: .
D gene: .

CDR3 DNA: TGTGCCAGCAGCCCGCGCGCCCGACCAGGGTTCGAAAACATTCAGTACTTC
CDR3 protein: CASSPRARPGFENIQYF
J gene: TRBJ2-4
V gene: TRBV2
clone size: .
D gene: .

CDR3 DNA: TGTGCCAGCAGTTTACGGGGGGGCCTGGGTGAGCAGTTCTTC
CDR3 protein: CASSLRGGLGEQFF
J gene: TRBJ2-1
V gene: TRBV12-3/TRBV12-4
clone size: many
D gene: TRBD2

CDR3 DNA: TGTGCCAGCAGCTTGAAATTGGCGTCGGCGGGGGATGAGCAGTTCTTC
CDR3 protein: CASSLKLASAGDEQFF
J gene: TRBJ2-1
V gene: TRBV11-2
clone size: .
D gene: TRBD2

CDR3 DNA: TGTGCCAGCAGCCAAGTATCAGCGGGAATTTCCTACGAGCAGTACTTC
CDR3 protein: CASSQVSAGISYEQYF
J gene: TRBJ2-7
V gene: TRBV4-2
clone size: many
D gene: TRBD2

CDR3 DNA: TGTGCCAGCAGTCCGGGACTAGAAACAGATACGCAGTATTTT
CDR3 protein: CASSPGLETDTQYF
J gene: TRBJ2-3
V gene: TRBV2
clone size: many
D gene: TRBD2

CDR3 DNA: TGTGCCAGCAGTTACTCTGACACATTCTACGAGCAGTACTTC
CDR3 protein: CASSYSDTFYEQYF
J gene: TRBJ2-7
V gene: TRBV6-5
clone size: many
D gene: .

CDR3 DNA: TGTGCCAGCAGTATGAGACGGATGGAGGCAGGGGATACGCAGTATTTT
CDR3 protein: CASSMRRMEAGDTQYF
J gene: TRBJ2-3
V gene: TRBV12-3/TRBV12-4
clone size: many
D gene: .

CDR3 DNA: TGTGCCAGCAGCTTATCCCCCGCAGATACGCAGTATTTT
CDR3 protein: CASSLSPADTQYF
J gene: TRBJ2-3
V gene: TRBV7-9
clone size: many
D gene: .

CDR3 DNA: TGTGCCAGCAGTTACGGAGCGGGAGTGACCTACGAGCAGTACTTC
CDR3 protein: CASSYGAGVTYEQYF
J gene: TRBJ2-7
V gene: TRBV6-5
clone size: .
D gene: TRBD2

CDR3 DNA: TGTGCCAGCAGTTACTCGATTCTGACTAGCGGGGCCCATAACACCGGGGAGCTGTTTTTT
CDR3 protein: CASSYSILTSGAHNTGELFF
J gene: TRBJ2-2
V gene: TRBV6-5
clone size: many
D gene: TRBD2

CDR3 DNA: TGTGCCAGCAGCACTGGGACAGGGAGGGCCGGGGAGCTGTTTTTT
CDR3 protein: CASSTGTGRAGELFF
J gene: TRBJ2-2
V gene: TRBV12-3/TRBV12-4
clone size: .
D gene: TRBD1

CDR3 DNA: TGCGCCAGCAGAAGCGGGGTAACAGGGGGCAGTGATGGCTACACCTTC
CDR3 protein: CASRSGVTGGSDGYTF
J gene: TRBJ1-2
V gene: TRBV5-1
clone size: many
D gene: TRBD1

CDR3 DNA: TGCAGCGTTGAGTCCCCCCGGGGCACAGATACGCAGTATTTT
CDR3 protein: CSVESPRGTDTQYF
J gene: TRBJ2-3
V gene: TRBV29-1
clone size: many
D gene: .

CDR3 DNA: TGTGCCAGCAGCCCCAATGACAGGTCCTACGAGCAGTACTTC
CDR3 protein: CASSPNDRSYEQYF
J gene: TRBJ2-7
V gene: TRBV6-1
clone size: .
D gene: .

CDR3 DNA: TGTGCCAGTAGTAGAGTAGCGGGAGCGAACACCGGGGAGCTGTTTTTT
CDR3 protein: CASSRVAGANTGELFF
J gene: TRBJ2-2
V gene: TRBV19
clone size: many
D gene: TRBD2

CDR3 DNA: TGTGCCAGCAGCCCTTGGGGACCAGAGCATCAAGCTTTCTTT
CDR3 protein: CASSPWGPEHQAFF
J gene: TRBJ1-1
V gene: TRBV7-8
clone size: .
D gene: .

CDR3 DNA: TGTGCCAGTTTCCGGCCAGGTCAGCCCCAGCATTTT
CDR3 protein: CASFRPGQPQHF
J gene: TRBJ1-5
V gene: TRBV27
clone size: many
D gene: .

CDR3 DNA: TGCAGTGCTAGAATGGCTAGCGGCTACGAGCAGTACTTC
CDR3 protein: CSARMASGYEQYF
J gene: TRBJ2-7
V gene: TRBV20-1
clone size: many
D gene: TRBD2

CDR3 DNA: TGTGCCAGCAGCCCCCCCTCACCCATCTACGAGCAGTACTTC
CDR3 protein: CASSPPSPIYEQYF
J gene: TRBJ2-7
V gene: TRBV11-2
clone size: many
D gene: .

CDR3 DNA: TGCGCCAGCAGCCAGTTGACAGGGCAAGGAGAAAAACTGTTTTTT
CDR3 protein: CASSQLTGQGEKLFF
J gene: TRBJ1-4
V gene: TRBV4-1
clone size: many
D gene: TRBD1

CDR3 DNA: TGTGCCAGCAGCCCTTATGCCCAAGGTGGGCAAGAGACCCAGTACTTC
CDR3 protein: CASSPYAQGGQETQYF
J gene: TRBJ2-5
V gene: TRBV7-9
clone size: many
D gene: .

CDR3 DNA: TGTGCCAGCATTACAGGGTACCGCCACACCTTC
CDR3 protein: CASITGYRHTF
J gene: TRBJ1-2
V gene: TRBV12-3/TRBV12-4
clone size: few
D gene: .

CDR3 DNA: TGTGCCAGCAGCTCTAGCGGGGGGGCGGCGGATACGCAGTATTTT
CDR3 protein: CASSSSGGAADTQYF
J gene: TRBJ2-3
V gene: TRBV7-3
clone size: many
D gene: TRBD2

CDR3 DNA: TGTGCCAGCAGTTTGAGGGCCCGTTTGGTATTCGATGAGCAGTTCTTC
CDR3 protein: CASSLRARLVFDEQFF
J gene: TRBJ2-1
V gene: TRBV12-3/TRBV12-4
clone size: many
D gene: .

CDR3 DNA: TGTGCCAGCAGCTTCACGGACAGGGCTGCCCGGTCCTATAATTCACCCCTCCACTTT
CDR3 protein: CASSFTDRAARSYNSPLHF
J gene: TRBJ1-6
V gene: TRBV7-3
clone size: many
D gene: TRBD1

CDR3 DNA: TGTGCCAGCAGTTTGGGGGGCAGGGGCTACACTGAAGCTTTCTTT
CDR3 protein: CASSLGGRGYTEAFF
J gene: TRBJ1-1
V gene: TRBV28
clone size: .
D gene: .

CDR3 DNA: TGTGCCTGGAGGGGGGACAGAAGATATGGCTACACCTTC
CDR3 protein: CAWRGDRRYGYTF
J gene: TRBJ1-2
V gene: TRBV30
clone size: many
D gene: TRBD1

CDR3 DNA: TGTGCTAGTGCCCTAGGGGCAGGGTGGGGGGAAGCTTTCTTT
CDR3 protein: CASALGAGWGEAFF
J gene: TRBJ1-1
V gene: TRBV12-5
clone size: .
D gene: .

CDR3 DNA: TGTGCCAGCAGCTTAGGCCTCGGGGGAGCTAACTATGGCTACACCTTC
CDR3 protein: CASSLGLGGANYGYTF
J gene: TRBJ1-2
V gene: TRBV13
clone size: .
D gene: .

CDR3 DNA: TGTGCCAGCAGTCCCCCAGGGACTACGGGATATCAGCCCCAGCATTTT
CDR3 protein: CASSPPGTTGYQPQHF
J gene: TRBJ1-5
V gene: TRBV28
clone size: few
D gene: .

CDR3 DNA: TGTGCCTGGACGTCCCCACTGGTAGCTTTCTTT
CDR3 protein: CAWTSPLVAFF
J gene: TRBJ1-1
V gene: TRBV30
clone size: many
D gene: .

CDR3 DNA: TGCAGTTCACTGCCGGGACAGGGAGGAGGCGGCTACACCTTC
CDR3 protein: CSSLPGQGGGGYTF
J gene: TRBJ1-2
V gene: TRBV20-1
clone size: .
D gene: TRBD1

CDR3 DNA: TGCAGTGCTCCGGGACTAGCGGAGCAAGAGACCCAGTACTTC
CDR3 protein: CSAPGLAEQETQYF
J gene: TRBJ2-5
V gene: TRBV20-1
clone size: many
D gene: TRBD2

CDR3 DNA: TGTGCCACCAGCAGAGATCCCAGCTATGGCTACACCTTC
CDR3 protein: CATSRDPSYGYTF
J gene: TRBJ1-2
V gene: TRBV15
clone size: many
D gene: .

CDR3 DNA: TGTGCCAGCAGTGAAGCGGGTAGCAGGGGCAATCAGCCCCAGCATTTT
CDR3 protein: CASSEAGSRGNQPQHF
J gene: TRBJ1-5
V gene: TRBV2
clone size: many
D gene: .